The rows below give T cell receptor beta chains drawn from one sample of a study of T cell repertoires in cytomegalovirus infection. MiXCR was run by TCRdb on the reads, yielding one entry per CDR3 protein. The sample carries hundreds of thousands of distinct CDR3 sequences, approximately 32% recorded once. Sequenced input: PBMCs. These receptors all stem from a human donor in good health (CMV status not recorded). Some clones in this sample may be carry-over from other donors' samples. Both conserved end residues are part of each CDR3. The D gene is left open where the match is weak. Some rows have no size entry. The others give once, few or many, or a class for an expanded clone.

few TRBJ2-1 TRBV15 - TGTGCCACCAGCACGGAAACCATTGACAATGAGCAGTTCTTC CATSTETIDNEQFF
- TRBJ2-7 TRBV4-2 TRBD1 TGTGCCAGCAGCCCCGACAGGGGAAGTGGGTACGAGCAGTACTTC CASSPDRGSGYEQYF
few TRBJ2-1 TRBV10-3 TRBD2 TGTGCCATCAGTGCGGGAAGCGGGGGGGCTCCGGATGAGCAGTTCTTC CAISAGSGGAPDEQFF
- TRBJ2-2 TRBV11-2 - TGTGCCAGCAGCTTAGAGAGCGTCACCGGGGAGCTGTTTTTT CASSLESVTGELFF
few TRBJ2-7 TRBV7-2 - TGTGCCAGCAGCTTATACAGGGAATCCTACGAGCAGTACTTC CASSLYRESYEQYF
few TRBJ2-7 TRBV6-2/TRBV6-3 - TGTGCCAGCAGTTCCGAGGACAGCATCATCACCTACGAGCAGTACTTC CASSSEDSIITYEQYF
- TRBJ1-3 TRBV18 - TGTGCGACAAAGTCTGCCTCTGGAAACACCATATATTTT CATKSASGNTIYF
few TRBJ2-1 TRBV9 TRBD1 TGTGCCAGCAGCGTTGCCGGGACAGGGGCCTACAATGAGCAGTTCTTC CASSVAGTGAYNEQFF
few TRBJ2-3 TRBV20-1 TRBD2 TGCAGTGCTAGTCCCCTAGCGGGGCGTCCAGATACGCAGTATTTT CSASPLAGRPDTQYF
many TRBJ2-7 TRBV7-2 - TGTGCCAGCAGTAAATCCCACTCCTACGAGCAGTACTTC CASSKSHSYEQYF
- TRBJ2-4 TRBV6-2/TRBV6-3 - TGTGCCAGCAGAAACGGCCGACAGGAAAACATTCAGTACTTC CASRNGRQENIQYF
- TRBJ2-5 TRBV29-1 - TGCAGCGTTGACCGGACCCAGGGTTGGCAAGAGACCCAGTACTTC CSVDRTQGWQETQYF
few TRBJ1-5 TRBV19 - TGTGCCAGTAGCCCCCCCTTGGACGGGGGGAATCAGCCCCAGCATTTT CASSPPLDGGNQPQHF
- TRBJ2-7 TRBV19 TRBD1 TGTGCCAGTAGAACCGGGACAGGGCCCTACGAGCAGTACTTC CASRTGTGPYEQYF
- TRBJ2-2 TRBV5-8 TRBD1 TGTGCCAGCAGCCCGGGACAGGGGTTAACCGGGGAGCTGTTTTTT CASSPGQGLTGELFF
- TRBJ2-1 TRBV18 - TGTGCCAGCTCACCACCGATCAGGGGCAATGAGCAGTTCTTC CASSPPIRGNEQFF
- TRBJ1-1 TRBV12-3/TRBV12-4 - TGTGCCAGCAGTTTAGGGACGGGGGTAACTGAAGCTTTCTTT CASSLGTGVTEAFF
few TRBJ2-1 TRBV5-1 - TGCGCCAGCAGCTTGGCGGGGAGAGGCCCCTACAATGAGCAGTTCTTC CASSLAGRGPYNEQFF
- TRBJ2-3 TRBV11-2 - TGTGCCAGCAGCTTAGGGGAGAGTTCAGATACGCAGTATTTT CASSLGESSDTQYF
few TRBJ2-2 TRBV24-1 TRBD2 TGTGCCACCAGTGATCCCAGCGGGGGGAACACCGGGGAGCTGTTTTTT CATSDPSGGNTGELFF
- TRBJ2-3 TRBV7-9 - TGTGCCAGCAGCTTCCTCGGGACACAAGTCTCAGATACGCAGTATTTT CASSFLGTQVSDTQYF
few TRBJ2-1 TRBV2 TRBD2 TGTGCCAGCAACCAGCGGGGGGGGGGGAATGAGCAGTTCTTC CASNQRGGGNEQFF
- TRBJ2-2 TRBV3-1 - TGTGCCAGCAGCCCCCGCGGGACATCTAACACCGGGGAGCTGTTTTTT CASSPRGTSNTGELFF
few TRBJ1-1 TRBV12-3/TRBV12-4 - TGTGCCAGCAGTCAGGGTGCAGCTTTCTTT CASSQGAAFF
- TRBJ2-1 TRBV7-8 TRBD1 TGTGCCAGCAACCCCGGACAGGGAAACAATGAGCAGTTCTTC CASNPGQGNNEQFF
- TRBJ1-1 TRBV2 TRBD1 TGTGCCACCCGGAGCCAGGGGGCCTGGACTGAAGCTTTCTTT CATRSQGAWTEAFF
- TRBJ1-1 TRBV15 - TGTGCCACCTCGAGCGGAAGGTGGACTGAAGCTTTCTTT CATSSGRWTEAFF
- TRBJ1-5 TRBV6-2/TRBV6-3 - TGTGACAGCAGTTACCGGGGGCTTGACCATCAGCCCCAGCATTTT CDSSYRGLDHQPQHF
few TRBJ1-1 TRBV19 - TGTGCCAGTGATCGCGGGACGGCGAACACTGAAGCTTTCTTT CASDRGTANTEAFF
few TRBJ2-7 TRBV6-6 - TGTGCCAGCAGTTCCCCAAAGGCCGAGCAGTACTTC CASSSPKAEQYF
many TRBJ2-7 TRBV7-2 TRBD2 TGTGCCAGCAGCTTAGAGAGGGGACTAGCGGCCTCGTACGAGCAGTACTTC CASSLERGLAASYEQYF
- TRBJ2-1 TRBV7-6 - TGTGCCAGCAGCTCTCGTTTGGAAAATGAGCAGTTCTTC CASSSRLENEQFF